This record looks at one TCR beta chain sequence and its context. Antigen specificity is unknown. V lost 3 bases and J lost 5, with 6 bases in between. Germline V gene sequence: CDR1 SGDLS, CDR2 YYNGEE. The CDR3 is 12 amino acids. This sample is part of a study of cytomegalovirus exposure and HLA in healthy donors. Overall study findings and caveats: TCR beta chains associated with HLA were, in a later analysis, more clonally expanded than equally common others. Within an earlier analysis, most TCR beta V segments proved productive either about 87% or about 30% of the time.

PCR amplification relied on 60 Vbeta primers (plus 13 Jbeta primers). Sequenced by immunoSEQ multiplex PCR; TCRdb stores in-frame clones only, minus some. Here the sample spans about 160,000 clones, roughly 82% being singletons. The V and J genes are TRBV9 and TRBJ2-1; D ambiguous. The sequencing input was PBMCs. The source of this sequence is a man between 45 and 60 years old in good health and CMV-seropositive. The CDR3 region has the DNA TGTGCCAGCAGCGCCCGTAACAATGAGCAGTTCTTC. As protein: CASSARNNEQFF.